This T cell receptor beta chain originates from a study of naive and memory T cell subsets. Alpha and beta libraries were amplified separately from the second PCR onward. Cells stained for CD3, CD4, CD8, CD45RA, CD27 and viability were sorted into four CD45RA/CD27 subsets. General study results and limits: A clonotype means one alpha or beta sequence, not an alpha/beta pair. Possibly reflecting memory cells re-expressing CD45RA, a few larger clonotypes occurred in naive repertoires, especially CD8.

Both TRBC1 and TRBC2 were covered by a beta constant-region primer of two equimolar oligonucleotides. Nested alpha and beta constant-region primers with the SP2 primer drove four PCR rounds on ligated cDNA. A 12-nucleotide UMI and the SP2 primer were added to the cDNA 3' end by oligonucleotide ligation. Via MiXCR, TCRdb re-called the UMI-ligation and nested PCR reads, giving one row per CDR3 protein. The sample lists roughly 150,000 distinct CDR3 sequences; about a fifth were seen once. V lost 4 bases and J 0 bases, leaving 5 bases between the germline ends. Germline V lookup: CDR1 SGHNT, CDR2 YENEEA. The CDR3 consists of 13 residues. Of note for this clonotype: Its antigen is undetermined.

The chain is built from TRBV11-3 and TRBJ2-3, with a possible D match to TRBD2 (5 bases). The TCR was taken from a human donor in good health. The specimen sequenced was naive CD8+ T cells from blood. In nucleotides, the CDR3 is TGTGCCAGCAGCTGGACTAGCACAGATACGCAGTATTTT. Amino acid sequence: CASSWTSTDTQYF.